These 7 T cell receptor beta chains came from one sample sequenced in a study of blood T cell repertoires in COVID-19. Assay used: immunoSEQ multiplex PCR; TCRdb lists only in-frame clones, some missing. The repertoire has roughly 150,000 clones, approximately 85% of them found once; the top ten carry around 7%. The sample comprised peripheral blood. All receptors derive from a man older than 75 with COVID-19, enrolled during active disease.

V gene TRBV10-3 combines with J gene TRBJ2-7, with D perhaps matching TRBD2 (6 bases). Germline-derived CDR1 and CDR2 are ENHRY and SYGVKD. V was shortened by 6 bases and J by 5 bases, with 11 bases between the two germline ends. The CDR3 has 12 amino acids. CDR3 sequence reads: CAISDGRDEQYF. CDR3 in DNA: TGTGCCATCAGCGACGGGAGAGACGAGCAGTACTTC.

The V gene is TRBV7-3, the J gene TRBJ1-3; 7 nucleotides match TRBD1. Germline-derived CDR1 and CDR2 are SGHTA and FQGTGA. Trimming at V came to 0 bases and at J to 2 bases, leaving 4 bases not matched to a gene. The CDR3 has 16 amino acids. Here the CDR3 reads CASSLTLRGPGNTIYF. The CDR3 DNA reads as TGTGCCAGCAGCTTAACGTTGAGGGGGCCTGGAAACACCATATATTTT.

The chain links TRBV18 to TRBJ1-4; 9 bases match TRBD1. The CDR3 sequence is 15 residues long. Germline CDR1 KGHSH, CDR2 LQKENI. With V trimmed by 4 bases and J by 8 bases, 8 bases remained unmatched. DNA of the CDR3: TGTGCCAGCTCACGTTCTCCGGACAGGGGAGAAAAACTGTTTTTT. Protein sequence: CASSRSPDRGEKLFF.

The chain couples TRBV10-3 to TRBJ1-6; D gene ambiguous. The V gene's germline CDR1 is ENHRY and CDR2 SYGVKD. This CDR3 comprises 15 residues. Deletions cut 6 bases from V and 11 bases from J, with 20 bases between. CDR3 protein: CAISPTGTGLPPLHF. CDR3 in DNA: TGTGCCATCAGCCCAACGGGAACCGGATTACCACCCCTCCACTTT.

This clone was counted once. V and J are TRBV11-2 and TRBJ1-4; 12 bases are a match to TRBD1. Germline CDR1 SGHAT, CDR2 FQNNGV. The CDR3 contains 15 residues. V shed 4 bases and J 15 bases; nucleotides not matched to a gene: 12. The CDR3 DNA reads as TGTGCCAGCAGCTGGACCGGGACAGGGGGCCGCGAAGTGTTTTTT. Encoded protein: CASSWTGTGGREVFF. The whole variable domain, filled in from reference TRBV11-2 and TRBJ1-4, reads EAGVAQSPRYKIIEKRQSVAFWCNPISGHATLYWYQQILGQGPKLLIQFQNNGVVDDSQLPKDRFSAERLKGVDSTLKIQPAKLEDSAVYLCASSWTGTGGREVFFGSGTQLSVL.

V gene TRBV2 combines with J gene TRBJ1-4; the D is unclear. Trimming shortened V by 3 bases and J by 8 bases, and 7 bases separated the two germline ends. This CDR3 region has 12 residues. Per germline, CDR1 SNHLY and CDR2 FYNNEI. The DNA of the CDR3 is TGTGCCAGCAGTGAGAGGCGGGAAAAACTGTTTTTT. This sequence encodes CASSERREKLFF.

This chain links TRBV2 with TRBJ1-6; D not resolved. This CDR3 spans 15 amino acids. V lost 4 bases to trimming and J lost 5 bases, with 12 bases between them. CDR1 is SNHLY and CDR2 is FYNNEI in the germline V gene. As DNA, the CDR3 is TGTGCCAGCAGTGTAGAGACACTAGATAATTCACCCCTCCACTTT. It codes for CASSVETLDNSPLHF.